In its sample, the clone carrying this T cell receptor beta chain was seen a few times. As yet, its antigen is unknown. V lost 3 bases and J lost 0, with 10 bases in between. In germline, CDR1 is SGDLS, CDR2 YYNGEE. This CDR3 has 14 residues. A J-beta primer mix and a sample-barcoded 5' primer were used in a second PCR of about 7 to 11 cycles. TCRdb itself ran the 5' RACE reads through MiXCR, one entry per CDR3 protein. Counted here are 780,000 or so distinct CDR3 sequences, 45% to 70% occurring once; the ten biggest clones make up roughly 24%. The data stem from a study of blood T cells in healthy people across ages. Study-level results: Across the age range, TCR beta diversity per million T cells fell in a roughly linear way. The authors considered diversity estimates from one million T cells to be underestimates.

The V gene is TRBV9, the J gene TRBJ2-7, with TRBD1 as a possible D gene (6 bases). This sequence was found in a man aged 40-49 years in good health. The sequenced sample was blood. Here the CDR3 DNA reads TGTGCCAGCAGCGACAGGGAGAGCTCCTACGAGCAGTACTTC. Protein sequence: CASSDRESSYEQYF.